Sequencing of this TCR beta chain was carried out in a study of T cell clones after liver transplantation. Overall study: Samples came from ITN030ST, which attempted immunosuppression withdrawal within 2 years of liver transplantation.

The CDR3 extends over 13 amino acids. The germline gives CDR1 LNHNV, CDR2 YYDKDF (reference sequence). V was cut by 6 bases and J by 5 bases, with 11 bases left in between. Clones were read by immunoSEQ multiplex PCR, and TCRdb kept only the in-frame ones, dropping some. The sample includes some 33,000 clones, about 94% of them seen just once. The chain links TRBV15 to TRBJ2-1; tentatively, D is TRBD1 (6 bases). This receptor was identified in a human patient who received a liver transplant. Certain T cells may be donor cells from the graft. Sequenced material: CD8+ T cells from blood, taken 12 months after liver transplant. Here the CDR3 reads CATRGTPHNEQFF. The CDR3 nucleotides are TGTGCCACCAGAGGGACACCGCACAATGAGCAGTTCTTC. Full variable domain (outside the CDR3, taken from reference TRBV15 and TRBJ2-1): DAMVIQNPRYQVTQFGKPVTLSCSQTLNHNVMYWYQQKSSQAPKLLFHYYDKDFNNEADTPDNFQSRRPNTSFCFLDIRSPGLGDTAMYLCATRGTPHNEQFFGPGTRLTVL.